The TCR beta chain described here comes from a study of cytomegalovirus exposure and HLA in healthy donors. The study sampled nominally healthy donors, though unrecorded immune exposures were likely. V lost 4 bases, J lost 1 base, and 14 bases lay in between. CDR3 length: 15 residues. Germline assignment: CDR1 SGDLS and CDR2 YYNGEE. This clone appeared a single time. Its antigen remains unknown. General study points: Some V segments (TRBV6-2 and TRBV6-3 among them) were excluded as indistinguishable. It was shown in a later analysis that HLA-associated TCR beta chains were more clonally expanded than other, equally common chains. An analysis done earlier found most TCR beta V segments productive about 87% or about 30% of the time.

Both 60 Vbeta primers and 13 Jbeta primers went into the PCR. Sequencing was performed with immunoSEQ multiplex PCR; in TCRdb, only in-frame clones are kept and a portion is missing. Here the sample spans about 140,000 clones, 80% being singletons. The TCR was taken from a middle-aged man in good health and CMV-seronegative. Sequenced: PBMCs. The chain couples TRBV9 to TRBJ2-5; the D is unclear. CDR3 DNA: TGTGCCAGCAGCCTCAGAGGCGGTTTCCAAGAGACCCAGTACTTC. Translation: CASSLRGGFQETQYF.